The present entry profiles one TCR beta chain with its context. The antigen remains undetermined. This record belongs to a study of blood T cells in healthy people across ages. Isolation per sample recovered at least 6.5 million PBMCs. Then a second PCR, running about 7 to 11 cycles, was carried out with a sample-barcoded 5' primer and a J-beta primer mix. TCRdb recomputed calls from the 5' RACE reads with MiXCR, one row per CDR3 protein. The data show approximately 800,000 distinct CDR3 sequences, around three fifths seen once. Overall study findings and caveats: Aged donors had fewer naive CD4+ cells and lower diversity than long-lived donors.

V lost 2 bases to trimming and J lost 1 base, with 14 bases between them. Germline values: CDR1 KGHDR, CDR2 SFDVKD. The CDR3 runs to 16 residues. Sequencing was performed on blood. The chain is built from TRBV24-1 and TRBJ2-7, with D possibly TRBD1 on 5 matching bases. The TCR was taken from a man aged 35 to 55 in good health. CDR3 sequence reads: CATSDSTAEPSYEQYF. The CDR3 DNA reads TGTGCCACCAGTGATTCGACAGCCGAACCTTCCTACGAGCAGTACTTC.